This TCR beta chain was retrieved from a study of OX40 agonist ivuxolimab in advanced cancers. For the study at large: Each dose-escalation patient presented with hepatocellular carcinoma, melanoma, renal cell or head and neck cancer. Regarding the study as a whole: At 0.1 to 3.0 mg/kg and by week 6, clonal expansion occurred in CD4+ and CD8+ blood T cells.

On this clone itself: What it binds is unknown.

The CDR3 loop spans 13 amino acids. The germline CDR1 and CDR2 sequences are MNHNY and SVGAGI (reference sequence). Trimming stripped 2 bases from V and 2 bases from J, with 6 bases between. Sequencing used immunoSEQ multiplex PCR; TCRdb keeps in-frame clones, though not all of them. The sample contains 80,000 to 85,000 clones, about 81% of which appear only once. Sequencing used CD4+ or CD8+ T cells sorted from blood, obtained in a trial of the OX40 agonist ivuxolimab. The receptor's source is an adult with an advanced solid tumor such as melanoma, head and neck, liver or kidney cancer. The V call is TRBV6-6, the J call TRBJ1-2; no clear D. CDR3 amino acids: CASSYGQNYGYTF. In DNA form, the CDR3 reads TGTGCCAGCAGTTACGGCCAGAACTATGGCTACACCTTC.